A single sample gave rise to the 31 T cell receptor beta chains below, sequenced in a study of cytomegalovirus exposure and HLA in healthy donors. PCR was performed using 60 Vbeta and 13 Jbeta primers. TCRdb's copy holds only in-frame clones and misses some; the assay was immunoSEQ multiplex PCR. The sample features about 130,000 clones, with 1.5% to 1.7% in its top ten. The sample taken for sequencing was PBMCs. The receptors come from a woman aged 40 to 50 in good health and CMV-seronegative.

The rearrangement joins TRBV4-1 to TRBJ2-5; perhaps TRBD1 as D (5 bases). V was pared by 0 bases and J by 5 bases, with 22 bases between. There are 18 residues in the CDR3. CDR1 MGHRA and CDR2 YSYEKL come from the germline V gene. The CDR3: CASSQEFVSRGAQETQYF. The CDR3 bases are TGCGCCAGCAGCCAAGAGTTCGTATCTAGGGGCGCACAGGAGACCCAGTACTTC.

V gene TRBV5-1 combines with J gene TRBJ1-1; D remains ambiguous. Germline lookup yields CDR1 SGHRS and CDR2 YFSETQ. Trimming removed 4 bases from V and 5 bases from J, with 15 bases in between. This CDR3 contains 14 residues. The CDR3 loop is CASSLEGSRTEAFF. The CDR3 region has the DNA TGCGCCAGCAGCCTTGAGGGCTCTAGGACTGAAGCTTTCTTT.

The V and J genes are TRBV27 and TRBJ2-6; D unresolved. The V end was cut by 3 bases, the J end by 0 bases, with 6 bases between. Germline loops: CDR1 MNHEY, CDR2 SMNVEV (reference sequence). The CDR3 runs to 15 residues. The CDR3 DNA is TGTGCCAGCAGTTTTTACAGCTCTGGGGCCAACGTCCTGACTTTC. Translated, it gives CASSFYSSGANVLTF.

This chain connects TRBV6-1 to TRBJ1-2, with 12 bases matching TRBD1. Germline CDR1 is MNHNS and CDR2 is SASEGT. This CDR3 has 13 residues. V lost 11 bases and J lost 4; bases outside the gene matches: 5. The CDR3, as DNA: TGTGCCGTCGGGGACAGGGGGCTCTATGGCTACACCTTC. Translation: CAVGDRGLYGYTF.

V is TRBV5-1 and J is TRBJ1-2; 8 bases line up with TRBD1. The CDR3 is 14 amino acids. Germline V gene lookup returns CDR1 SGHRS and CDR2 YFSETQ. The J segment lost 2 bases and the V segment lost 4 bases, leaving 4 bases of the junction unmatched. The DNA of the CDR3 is TGCGCCAGCAGCAGCAGGGGGCCAAACTATGGCTACACCTTC. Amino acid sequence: CASSSRGPNYGYTF.

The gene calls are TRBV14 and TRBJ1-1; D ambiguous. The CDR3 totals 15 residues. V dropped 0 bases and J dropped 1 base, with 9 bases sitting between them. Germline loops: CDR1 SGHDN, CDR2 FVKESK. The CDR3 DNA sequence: TGTGCCAGCAGCCAAGATCCCGGCGGGAACACTGAAGCTTTCTTT. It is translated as CASSQDPGGNTEAFF.

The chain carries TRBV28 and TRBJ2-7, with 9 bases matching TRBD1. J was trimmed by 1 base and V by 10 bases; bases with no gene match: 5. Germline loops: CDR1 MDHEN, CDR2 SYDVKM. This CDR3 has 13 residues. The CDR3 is CAIATGGSYEQYV. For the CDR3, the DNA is TGTGCCATCGCGACAGGGGGGTCCTACGAGCAGTACGTC.

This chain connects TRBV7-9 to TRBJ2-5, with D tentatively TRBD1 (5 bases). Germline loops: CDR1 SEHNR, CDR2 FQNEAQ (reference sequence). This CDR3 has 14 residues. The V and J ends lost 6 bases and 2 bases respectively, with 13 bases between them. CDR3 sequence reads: CASRKTASQETQYF. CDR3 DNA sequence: TGTGCCAGCAGAAAGACAGCGAGTCAAGAGACCCAGTACTTC.

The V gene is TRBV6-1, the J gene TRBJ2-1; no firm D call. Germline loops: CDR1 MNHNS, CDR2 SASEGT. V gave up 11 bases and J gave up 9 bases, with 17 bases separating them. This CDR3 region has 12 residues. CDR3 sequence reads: CASQWAVGEQFF. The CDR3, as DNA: TGTGCCTCTCAATGGGCAGTAGGTGAGCAGTTCTTC.

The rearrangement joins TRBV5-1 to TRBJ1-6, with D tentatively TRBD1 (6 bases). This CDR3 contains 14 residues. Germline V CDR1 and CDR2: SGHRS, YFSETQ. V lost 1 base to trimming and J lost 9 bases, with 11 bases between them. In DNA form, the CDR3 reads TGCGCCAGCAGCTTGACCGACAGGCCTTCACCCCTCCACTTT. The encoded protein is CASSLTDRPSPLHF.

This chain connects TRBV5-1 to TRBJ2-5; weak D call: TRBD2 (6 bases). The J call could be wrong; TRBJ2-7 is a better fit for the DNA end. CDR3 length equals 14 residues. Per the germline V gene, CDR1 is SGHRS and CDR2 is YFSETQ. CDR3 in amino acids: CASSLNRDWYEQYF. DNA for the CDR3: TGCGCCAGCAGCTTGAACCGGGACTGGTACGAGCAGTACTTC.

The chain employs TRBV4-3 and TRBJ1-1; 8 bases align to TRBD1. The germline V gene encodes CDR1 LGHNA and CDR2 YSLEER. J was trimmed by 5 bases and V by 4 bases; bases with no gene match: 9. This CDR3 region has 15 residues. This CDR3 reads CASSLDTGGGTEAFF. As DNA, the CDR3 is TGCGCCAGCAGCCTGGATACAGGGGGAGGAACTGAAGCTTTCTTT.

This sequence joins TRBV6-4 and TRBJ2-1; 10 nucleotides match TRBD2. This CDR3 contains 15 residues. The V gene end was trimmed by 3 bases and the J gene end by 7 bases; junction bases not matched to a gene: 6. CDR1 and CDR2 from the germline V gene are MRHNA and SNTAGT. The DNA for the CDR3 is TGTGCCAGCAGTGAAGAACTAGCGGGGTCGAATGAGCAGTTCTTC. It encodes CASSEELAGSNEQFF.

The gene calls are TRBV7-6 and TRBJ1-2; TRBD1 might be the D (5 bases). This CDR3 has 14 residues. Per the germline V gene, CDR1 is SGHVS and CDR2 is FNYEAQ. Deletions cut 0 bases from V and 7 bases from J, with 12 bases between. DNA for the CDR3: TGTGCCAGCAGCTTAGCGGGGGGGATTAGTGGCTACACCTTC. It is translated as CASSLAGGISGYTF.

DNA of the CDR3: TGTGCCAGCAGCTCTCTAGGGACAGGGCAAGAGACCCAGTACTTC. This encodes CASSSLGTGQETQYF. The chain has TRBV9 and TRBJ2-5; 9 positions agree with TRBD1. From germline, CDR1 is SGDLS and CDR2 YYNGEE. The CDR3 consists of 15 residues. Unmatched junction bases numbered 6, after V lost 4 bases and J lost 2 bases.

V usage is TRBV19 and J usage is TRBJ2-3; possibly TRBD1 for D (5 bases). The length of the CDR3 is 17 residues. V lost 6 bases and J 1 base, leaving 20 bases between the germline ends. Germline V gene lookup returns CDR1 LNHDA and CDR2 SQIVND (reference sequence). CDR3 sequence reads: CASRITLQGSGTDTQYF. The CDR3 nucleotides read TGTGCCAGTAGGATCACGCTCCAGGGTAGTGGCACAGATACGCAGTATTTT.

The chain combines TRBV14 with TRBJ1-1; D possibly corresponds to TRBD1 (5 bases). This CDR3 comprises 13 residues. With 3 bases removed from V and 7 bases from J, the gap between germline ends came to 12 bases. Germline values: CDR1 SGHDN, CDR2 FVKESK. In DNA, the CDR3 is TGTGCCAGCAGCCATAACTGGCAGGGTGAAGCTTTCTTT. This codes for CASSHNWQGEAFF.

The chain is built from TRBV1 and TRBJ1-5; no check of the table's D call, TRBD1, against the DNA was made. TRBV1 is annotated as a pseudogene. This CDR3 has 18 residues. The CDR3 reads CTSSQEGQGRYSNQPQHF. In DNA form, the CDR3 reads TGCACCAGCAGCCAGGAGGGACAGGGGAGATATAGCAATCAGCCCCAGCATTTT.

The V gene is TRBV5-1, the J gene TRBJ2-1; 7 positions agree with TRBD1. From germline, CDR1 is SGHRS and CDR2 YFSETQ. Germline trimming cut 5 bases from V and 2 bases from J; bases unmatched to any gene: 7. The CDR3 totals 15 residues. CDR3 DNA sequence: TGCGCCAGCAGATCTCCGGGACAGACCTACAATGAGCAGTTCTTC. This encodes CASRSPGQTYNEQFF.

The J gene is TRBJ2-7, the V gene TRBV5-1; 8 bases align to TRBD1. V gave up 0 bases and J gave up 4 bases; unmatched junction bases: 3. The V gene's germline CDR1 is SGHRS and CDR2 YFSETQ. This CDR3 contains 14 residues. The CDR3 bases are TGCGCCAGCAGCTTGGGAGACAGGGGATACGAGCAGTACTTC. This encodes CASSLGDRGYEQYF.

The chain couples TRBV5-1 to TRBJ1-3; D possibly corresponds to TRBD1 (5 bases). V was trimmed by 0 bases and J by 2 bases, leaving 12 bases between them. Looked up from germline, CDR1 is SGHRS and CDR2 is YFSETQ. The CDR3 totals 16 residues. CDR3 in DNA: TGCGCCAGCAGCTTGGTGGGGGGTCTGGCTGGAAACACCATATATTTT. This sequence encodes CASSLVGGLAGNTIYF. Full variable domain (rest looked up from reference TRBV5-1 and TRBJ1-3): KAGVTQTPRYLIKTRGQQVTLSCSPISGHRSVSWYQQTPGQGLQFLFEYFSETQRNKGNFPGRFSGRQFSNSRSEMNVSTLELGDSALYLCASSLVGGLAGNTIYFGEGSWLTVV.

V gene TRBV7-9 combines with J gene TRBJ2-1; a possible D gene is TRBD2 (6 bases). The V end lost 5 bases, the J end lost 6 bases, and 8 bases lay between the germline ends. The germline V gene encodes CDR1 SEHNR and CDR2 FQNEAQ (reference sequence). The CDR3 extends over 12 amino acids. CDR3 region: CASSTSPNEQFF. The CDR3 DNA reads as TGTGCCAGCAGCACTAGCCCCAATGAGCAGTTCTTC.

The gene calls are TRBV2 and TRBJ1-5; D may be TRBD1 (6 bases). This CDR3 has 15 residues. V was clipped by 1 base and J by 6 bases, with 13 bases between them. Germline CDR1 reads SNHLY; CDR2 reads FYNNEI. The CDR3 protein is CASSEDRVPLQPQHF. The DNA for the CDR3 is TGTGCCAGCAGTGAAGACAGGGTCCCGCTTCAGCCCCAGCATTTT.

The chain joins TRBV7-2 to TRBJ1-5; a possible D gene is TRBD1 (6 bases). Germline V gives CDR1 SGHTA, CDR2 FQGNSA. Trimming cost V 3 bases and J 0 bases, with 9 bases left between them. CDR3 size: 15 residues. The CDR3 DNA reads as TGTGCCAGCAGCTTGGGGGCTAGTAGCAATCAGCCCCAGCATTTT. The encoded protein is CASSLGASSNQPQHF.

CDR3 sequence (DNA): TGTGCCAGCAGCTTAAACAGGGTAGACGGCTACACCTTC. As protein: CASSLNRVDGYTF. J is TRBJ1-2 and V is TRBV7-2; possibly TRBD1 for D (6 bases). The CDR3 spans 13 residues. Trimming cost V 2 bases and J 8 bases, with 12 bases left between them. CDR1 SGHTA and CDR2 FQGNSA come from the germline V gene. The whole variable domain, remainder taken from reference TRBV7-2 and TRBJ1-2, is GAGVSQSPSNKVTEKGKDVELRCDPISGHTALYWYRQSLGQGLEFLIYFQGNSAPDKSGLPSDRFSAERTGGSVSTLTIQRTQQEDSAVYLCASSLNRVDGYTFGSGTRLTVV.

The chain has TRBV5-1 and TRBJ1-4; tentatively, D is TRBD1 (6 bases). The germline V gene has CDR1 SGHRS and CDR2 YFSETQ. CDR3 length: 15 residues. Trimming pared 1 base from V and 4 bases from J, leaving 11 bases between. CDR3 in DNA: TGCGCCAGCAGCTTGTGGGACAAGGATAATGAAAAACTGTTTTTT. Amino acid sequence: CASSLWDKDNEKLFF. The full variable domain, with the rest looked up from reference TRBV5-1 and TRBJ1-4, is KAGVTQTPRYLIKTRGQQVTLSCSPISGHRSVSWYQQTPGQGLQFLFEYFSETQRNKGNFPGRFSGRQFSNSRSEMNVSTLELGDSALYLCASSLWDKDNEKLFFGSGTQLSVL.

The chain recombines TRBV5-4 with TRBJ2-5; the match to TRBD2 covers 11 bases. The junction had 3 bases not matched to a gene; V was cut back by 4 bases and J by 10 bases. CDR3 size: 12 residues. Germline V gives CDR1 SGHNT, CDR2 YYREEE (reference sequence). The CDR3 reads CASSPGLAVQYF. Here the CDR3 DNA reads TGTGCCAGCAGCCCGGGACTAGCGGTCCAGTACTTC.

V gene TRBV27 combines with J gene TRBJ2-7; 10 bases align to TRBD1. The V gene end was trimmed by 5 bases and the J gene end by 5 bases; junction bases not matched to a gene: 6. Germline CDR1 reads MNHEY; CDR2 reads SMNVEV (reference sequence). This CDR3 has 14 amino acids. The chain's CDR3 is CASSIRDRGDEQYF. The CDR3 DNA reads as TGTGCCAGCAGTATCCGGGACAGGGGCGACGAGCAGTACTTC.

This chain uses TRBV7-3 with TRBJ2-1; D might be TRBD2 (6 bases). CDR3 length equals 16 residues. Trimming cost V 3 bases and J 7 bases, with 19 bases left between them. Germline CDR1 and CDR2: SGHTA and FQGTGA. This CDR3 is CASSLNSGHGGNEQFF. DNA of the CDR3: TGTGCCAGCAGCTTGAACTCCGGACACGGAGGGAATGAGCAGTTCTTC.

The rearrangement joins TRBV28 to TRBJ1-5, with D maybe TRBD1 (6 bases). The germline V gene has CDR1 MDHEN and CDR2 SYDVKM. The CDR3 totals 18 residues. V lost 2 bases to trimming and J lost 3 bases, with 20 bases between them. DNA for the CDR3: TGTGCCAGCAGTTTAACGGCCTGGGGCAGGGGAGACAATCAGCCCCAGCATTTT. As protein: CASSLTAWGRGDNQPQHF.

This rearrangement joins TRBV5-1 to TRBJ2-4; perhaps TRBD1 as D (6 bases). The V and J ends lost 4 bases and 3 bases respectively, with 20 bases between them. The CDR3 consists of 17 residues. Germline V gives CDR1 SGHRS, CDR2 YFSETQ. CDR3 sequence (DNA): TGCGCCAGCAGCCCCCGGGACACAGATCTCGGCAAAAACATTCAGTACTTC. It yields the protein CASSPRDTDLGKNIQYF.